The rows below give T cell receptor beta chains drawn from one sample of a study of OX40 agonist ivuxolimab in advanced cancers. Sequencing used immunoSEQ multiplex PCR; TCRdb keeps in-frame clones, though not all of them. Among about 120,000 clones listed, around 87% were seen once. The sequencing here drew on CD4+ or CD8+ T cells sorted from blood, taken in a trial of the OX40 agonist ivuxolimab. These receptors all stem from an adult with an advanced solid tumor such as melanoma, head and neck, liver or kidney cancer. The CDR3 runs from the conserved cysteine through the conserved F or W. Clone size is given for some rows only: seen once, a few or many times, or a class if the clone is expanded.

V gene	clone size	J gene	CDR3 protein
TRBV9	once	TRBJ1-2	CASSVTGINYGYTF
TRBV28	NA	TRBJ1-2	CASSYQDNYGYTF
TRBV10-1	NA	TRBJ2-7	CASSEGTGVNEQYF
TRBV30	NA	TRBJ2-3	CAWRGQGADTQYF
TRBV5-5	NA	TRBJ1-5	CASSLRDDQPQHF
TRBV6-1	once	TRBJ1-2	CASRVGIPNYGYTF
TRBV6-5	NA	TRBJ1-2	CASRAGGSNYGYTF
TRBV13	once	TRBJ2-5	CASSLGFGWETQYF
TRBV29-1	NA	TRBJ2-5	CSVEDQETQYF
TRBV5-5	few	TRBJ2-5	CASSLDVGGRETQYF
TRBV28	NA	TRBJ2-3	CASTVRRPPRSDTQYF
TRBV2	NA	TRBJ2-7	CASSVRSGGGEQYF
TRBV15	NA	TRBJ2-2	CATSTKRTGELFF
TRBV4-1	few	TRBJ2-4	CASSQVGDIQYF
TRBV28	NA	TRBJ2-1	CASIAYNEQFF
TRBV28	NA	TRBJ1-2	CASSSGDYGYTF
TRBV28	NA	TRBJ1-3	CASSLISGNTIYF
TRBV14	few	TRBJ1-1	CASSQTGPEAFF
TRBV9	NA	TRBJ1-6	CASSVGGFGNSPLHF
TRBV6-4	NA	TRBJ1-5	CASSDSMDSNQPQHF
TRBV7-9	NA	TRBJ1-3	CASSFGGENTIYF
TRBV7-9	NA	TRBJ1-2	CASSLAGTRGDGYTF
TRBV5-1	NA	TRBJ1-3	CASSQGRVAGNTIYF
TRBV25-1	NA	TRBJ2-7	CASSESLAGREQYF
TRBV11-2	NA	TRBJ2-1	CASSLGQGIHNEQFF
TRBV27	NA	TRBJ2-1	CASSSPQGVYNEQFF
TRBV6-6	few	TRBJ1-1	CASSPPNRLMNTEAFF
TRBV14	NA	TRBJ2-1	CASSSRDRVGYNEQFF
TRBV6-5	NA	TRBJ2-7	CASSFQGAMQYF
TRBV30	NA	TRBJ2-5	CAWRTGGKTQYF
TRBV28	NA	TRBJ1-5	CASSFPPSQPQHF
TRBV7-9	NA	TRBJ2-5	CASSYRETQYF
TRBV7-8	NA	TRBJ1-1	CASSPQGNTEAFF
TRBV19	NA	TRBJ2-1	CASSRGTSGRDEQFF
TRBV7-7	NA	TRBJ2-3	CARDRGGDTQYF
TRBV28	NA	TRBJ2-7	CASRRDRHYEQYF
TRBV6-5	NA	TRBJ1-2	CASSTTGGRSYGYTF
TRBV6-6	NA	TRBJ1-2	CASSYNPTGVYGYTF
TRBV7-2	NA	TRBJ2-7	CASSRQPGPYEQYF
TRBV28	NA	TRBJ1-3	CASTKGGDGNTIYF
TRBV11-2	NA	TRBJ2-1	CASSLGQVHEQFF
TRBV27	NA	TRBJ2-7	CASSPQGYEQYF
TRBV9	NA	TRBJ1-1	CASSTSTDMNTEAFF
TRBV7-2	NA	TRBJ1-3	CASSYAGGSGNTIYF
TRBV28	NA	TRBJ2-5	CASSSPQSAETQYF
TRBV6-1	NA	TRBJ2-7	CASTKEYRGYEQYF
TRBV18	NA	TRBJ2-5	CASSPPRGQETQYF
TRBV2	NA	TRBJ1-5	CASSEGGSNQPQHF
TRBV18	NA	TRBJ1-2	CASSPRQDGNGYTF
TRBV7-2	NA	TRBJ1-2	CASTQGRSDGYTF
TRBV18	NA	TRBJ1-1	CASSRTGTGLSKTEAFF
TRBV5-1	NA	TRBJ1-5	CASSLTGMNQPQHF
TRBV7-2	NA	TRBJ2-3	CASSWTSGDTDTQYF